The subject of this entry is one T cell receptor delta chain. The protein that TCRdb holds for this DNA derives from a much larger clone and differs from the translated DNA at residue 7, which likely indicates a read error; the protein shown here is translated from the DNA. TCRdb re-analyzed the RT-PCR reads via CATT. This table has approximately 2,700 delta-chain clones, about 5% appearing once. The sample is drawn from a study of gamma-delta T cells after stem cell transplantation. Germline V CDR1 and CDR2: GEAIGNYY, EKD. J lost 0 bases, V lost 3 bases, and 12 bases had no gene match. The CDR3 runs 21 residues.

Sequenced material: gamma-delta T cells. This receptor was taken from a human donor. It is not recorded whose cells these are; they may come from a transplant donor. The chain is built from TRDV2 and TRDJ3, with 11 bases aligning to TRDD3. CDR3: CACDPIMGDTPSSWDTRQMFF. The CDR3 coding sequence is TGTGCCTGTGACCCTATAATGGGGGATACGCCTAGCTCCTGGGACACCCGACAGATGTTTTTC.